What follows are 9 T cell receptor beta chains derived from one specimen sequenced in a study of blood T cell repertoires in COVID-19. Here immunoSEQ multiplex PCR was the method, and the copy in TCRdb shows in-frame clones only, minus some. The table shows 150,000 to 200,000 clones, with approximately 90% occurring only once. Sequencing was carried out using peripheral blood. The receptors were gathered from a man aged 18 to 30 with active or convalescent COVID-19.

This chain connects TRBV24-1 to TRBJ1-2; 7 bases agree with TRBD1. Germline CDR1 and CDR2: KGHDR and SFDVKD. Trimming took 4 bases from V and 2 from J; bases not matched to a gene: 6. The CDR3 runs 15 residues. Here the CDR3 reads CATSDSTTGNYGYTF. Here the CDR3 DNA reads TGTGCCACCAGTGACTCTACGACAGGGAACTATGGCTACACCTTC.

This sequence joins TRBV5-4 and TRBJ1-2; weak D call: TRBD1 (5 bases). The germline V gene encodes CDR1 SGHNT and CDR2 YYREEE (reference sequence). CDR3 length: 16 residues. The germline V and J ends were trimmed by 0 bases and 0 bases, with 12 bases remaining between them. CDR3 bases: TGTGCCAGCAGCTTGGTTGGGGCCGGAGCTAACTATGGCTACACCTTC. This codes for CASSLVGAGANYGYTF.

The chain combines TRBV5-6 with TRBJ2-7, with 7 bases identical to TRBD1. V was clipped by 4 bases and J by 3 bases; unmatched bases: 4. Germline V gene data show CDR1 as SGHDT and CDR2 as YYEEEE. This CDR3 comprises 13 residues. DNA of the CDR3: TGTGCCAGCAGCGAGAGGGACAGCTACGAGCAGTACTTC. This sequence encodes CASSERDSYEQYF.

This clone has more than one count but fewer than ten. CDR3 sequence reads: CASNPPGLNYGYTF. CDR3 nucleotide sequence: TGTGCCAGCAACCCTCCGGGATTAAACTATGGCTACACCTTC. The rearrangement joins TRBV6-2 or TRBV6-3 to TRBJ1-2; D remains unclear. Germline V gene data show CDR1 as MNHEY and CDR2 as SVGEGT. The CDR3 is 14 amino acids. Trimming took 7 bases from V and 2 from J, leaving 14 bases between them.

The CDR3 DNA reads TGTGCCAGTACGCGGGGGGTGGGTACCTACAATGAGCAGTTCTTC. The encoded protein is CASTRGVGTYNEQFF. The V gene is TRBV19, the J gene TRBJ2-1; 8 bases match TRBD2. Germline V gene lookup returns CDR1 LNHDA and CDR2 SQIVND (reference sequence). CDR3 length equals 15 residues. J lost 2 bases, V lost 7 bases, and 7 bases had no gene match.

The rearrangement links TRBV2 to TRBJ2-3; no reliable D call. The ends were cut back, 2 bases at V and 0 bases at J, with 9 bases in the middle. CDR1 SNHLY and CDR2 FYNNEI come from the germline V gene. This CDR3 is built from 15 residues. CDR3 amino acids: CASSERRFSTDTQYF. The DNA for the CDR3 is TGTGCCAGCAGTGAACGCAGGTTTAGCACAGATACGCAGTATTTT.

The chain links TRBV27 to TRBJ2-2, with 15 nucleotides matching TRBD2. CDR3 length equals 19 residues. CDR1 MNHEY and CDR2 SMNVEV come from the germline V gene (reference sequence). V was pared by 1 base and J by 5 bases, with 8 bases of the junction left unmatched. CDR3 DNA sequence: TGTGCCAGCAGTTTATGGACTAGCGGGGGGGCCGGAACAACCGGGGAGCTGTTTTTT. Residues: CASSLWTSGGAGTTGELFF.

A few counts support this clone. V gene TRBV11-3 combines with J gene TRBJ2-3; TRBD2 might be the D (6 bases). Looked up from germline, CDR1 is SGHNT and CDR2 is YENEEA. The CDR3 is 13 residues long. Between the trimmed V and J ends, which lost 1 base and 10 bases, there was a span of 12 bases. DNA of the CDR3: TGTGCCAGCAGCTTAGGAGATAGACTAGCGCAGTATTTT. Amino acid sequence: CASSLGDRLAQYF. Variable domain in full (rest from reference TRBV11-3 and TRBJ2-3): EAGVVQSPRYKIIEKKQPVAFWCNPISGHNTLYWYLQNLGQGPELLIRYENEEAVDDSQLPKDRFSAERLKGVDSTLKIQPAELGDSAVYLCASSLGDRLAQYFGPGTRLTVL.

The J gene is TRBJ2-5, the V gene TRBV5-8, with 7 bases aligning to TRBD2. The junction had 5 bases not matched to a gene; V was cut back by 4 bases and J by 5 bases. This CDR3 has 13 residues. Germline V CDR1 and CDR2: SGHTS, YDEGEE. The CDR3 DNA reads as TGTGCCAGCAGCAGGACTAGATATGAGACCCAGTACTTC. It translates to CASSRTRYETQYF.